The following is a TCR beta chain sequence with its context. The record originates from a study of blood T cell repertoires in COVID-19. This table comes from immunoSEQ multiplex PCR, and its TCRdb copy is limited to in-frame clones, with some not included. The sample carries 180,000 or so clones, roughly four fifths recorded once. The germline V gene encodes CDR1 SEHNR and CDR2 FQNEAQ (reference sequence). The CDR3 has 16 amino acids. Trimming cost V 1 base and J 7 bases, with 17 bases left between them. Sequenced sample: peripheral blood. This TCR came from a woman aged 40 to 50 with COVID-19, enrolled during active disease. This chain links TRBV7-9 with TRBJ2-1; D is possibly TRBD1 (6 bases). DNA for the CDR3: TGTGCCAGCAGCTTAGTCGGTCAACTCAGGGGAAATGAGCAGTTCTTC. Residues: CASSLVGQLRGNEQFF.